The 25 T cell receptor beta chains given below trace back to one sample, sequenced in a study of CD8 T cells in Susac syndrome. RNA, at about 0.5 to 1 ug, was reverse transcribed with random hexamers. From the immunoSEQ multiplex PCR reads, TCRdb called clonotypes with MiXCR, one entry per CDR3 protein. This sample yields some 200,000 distinct CDR3 sequences, of which around 96% are seen a single time; about 0.088% belongs to the top ten. Sequenced sample: CD4+ T cells from PBMCs. The source is a human donor with multiple sclerosis.

The rearrangement links TRBV29-1 to TRBJ2-5; TRBD2 agrees at 7 bases. The junction had 12 bases not matched to a gene; V was cut back by 6 bases and J by 5 bases. Germline V gene lookup returns CDR1 SQVTM and CDR2 ANQGSEA. CDR3 length equals 14 residues. CDR3 DNA sequence: TGCAGCGTGGGGGGGTCCGGGTTTTCGGAGACCCAGTACTTC. Encoded protein: CSVGGSGFSETQYF.

This chain connects TRBV5-1 to TRBJ1-5; no clear D gene. V was clipped by 0 bases and J by 0 bases, with 13 bases between them. Germline lookup yields CDR1 SGHRS and CDR2 YFSETQ. CDR3 length: 17 residues. CDR3 in amino acids: CASSLELPSFSNQPQHF. The DNA of the CDR3 is TGCGCCAGCAGCTTGGAGTTACCGTCTTTTAGCAATCAGCCCCAGCATTTT.

V usage is TRBV29-1 and J usage is TRBJ1-1; tentative D call: TRBD1 (6 bases). Germline V gene sequence: CDR1 SQVTM, CDR2 ANQGSEA. Trimming removed 4 bases from V and 2 bases from J, with 11 bases in between. The CDR3 sequence is 13 residues long. CDR3 in amino acids: CSVVSGANTEAFF. CDR3 nucleotide sequence: TGCAGCGTTGTGTCAGGGGCAAACACTGAAGCTTTCTTT.

CDR3 nucleotide sequence: TGTGCCAGCAGCCAAGAAGAAAGGGGTCTCGGTCAGTACTTC. Its translation: CASSQEERGLGQYF. The J gene is TRBJ2-4, the V gene TRBV3-1, with a possible D match to TRBD1 (5 bases). This CDR3 is 14 amino acids long. From germline, CDR1 is LGHDT and CDR2 YNNKEL (reference sequence). The V end was cut by 0 bases, the J end by 12 bases, with 15 bases between. Based on the CDR3 plus reference TRBV3-1 and TRBJ2-4, the full variable domain is DTAVSQTPKYLVTQMGNDKSIKCEQNLGHDTMYWYKQDSKKFLKIMFSYNNKELIINETVPNRFSPKSPDKAHLNLHINSLELGDSAVYFCASSQEERGLGQYFGAGTRLSVL.

The chain couples TRBV21-1 to TRBJ2-7. TRBV21-1 is assigned pseudogene status. CDR3 length equals 10 residues. In nucleotides, the CDR3 is TGTGCCAGCAGCAATTACGAGCAGTACTTC. Its protein is CASSNYEQYF.

The rearrangement joins TRBV11-1 to TRBJ2-7; 7 bases match TRBD1. Trimming removed 5 bases from V and 6 bases from J; junction bases left unmatched: 10. This CDR3 is built from 14 residues. CDR1 and CDR2 from the germline V gene are SGHAT and FQDESV (reference sequence). The CDR3 DNA reads TGTGCCAGCAGCACCCGACAGGGCAGGGCCGAGCAGTACTTC. Translating it yields CASSTRQGRAEQYF.

This clonotype has more than one count but fewer than ten. The chain couples TRBV3-1 to TRBJ2-3; D may correspond to TRBD1 or TRBD2 (5 bases each). Trimming removed 1 base from V and 6 bases from J, with 11 bases in between. This CDR3 contains 14 residues. Per the germline V gene, CDR1 is LGHDT and CDR2 is YNNKEL (reference sequence). The CDR3 spells CASSQVPGRDTQYF. For the CDR3, the DNA is TGTGCCAGCAGCCAAGTTCCGGGGCGGGATACGCAGTATTTT.

The rearrangement uses TRBV20-1 and TRBJ2-2, with D possibly matching TRBD2 (6 bases). CDR3 size: 12 residues. Germline V gene sequence: CDR1 DFQATT, CDR2 SNEGSKA (reference sequence). Trimming shortened V by 7 bases and J by 3 bases, and 9 bases separated the two germline ends. Here the CDR3 DNA reads TGCAGTGGGGGGAGGCACACCGGGGAGCTGTTTTTT. Its translation is CSGGRHTGELFF.

The chain has TRBV25-1 and TRBJ2-7, with 7 bases lining up with TRBD1. This CDR3 comprises 12 residues. The V and J ends lost 7 bases and 5 bases, in that order; junction bases with no gene match: 5. The germline V gene encodes CDR1 MGHDK and CDR2 SYGVNS. CDR3 in DNA: TGTGCCAGCACGACAGGGATTAACGAGCAGTACTTC. Translated: CASTTGINEQYF.

The V and J genes are TRBV18 and TRBJ2-7; 7 bases line up with TRBD1. V shed 4 bases, J shed 7 bases, and the junction held 16 bases outside the gene matches. Per the germline V gene, CDR1 is KGHSH and CDR2 is LQKENI. The CDR3 has 16 residues. CDR3 in amino acids: CASSQIPGQRSPEQYF. The CDR3, as DNA: TGTGCCAGCTCACAAATACCGGGACAGAGATCACCAGAGCAGTACTTC. Looking up the rest from reference TRBV18 and TRBJ2-7 gives the full variable domain: NAGVMQNPRHLVRRRGQEARLRCSPMKGHSHVYWYRQLPEEGLKFMVYLQKENIIDESGMPKERFSAEFPKEGPSILRIQQVVRGDSAAYFCASSQIPGQRSPEQYFGPGTRLTVT.

The J gene is TRBJ1-1, the V gene TRBV29-1; D unresolved. V lost 3 bases and J lost 3, with 8 bases in between. Germline-derived CDR1 and CDR2 are SQVTM and ANQGSEA. There are 12 residues in the CDR3. The CDR3 spells CSVEGRYTEAFF. Here the CDR3 DNA reads TGCAGCGTTGAGGGCCGATACACTGAAGCTTTCTTT.

The chain combines TRBV11-2 with TRBJ2-7; 9 bases line up with TRBD1. Per germline, CDR1 SGHAT and CDR2 FQNNGV. CDR3 length equals 16 residues. The V segment lost 4 bases and the J segment 1 base; nucleotides outside the gene matches: 8. The CDR3 nucleotides are TGTGCCAGCAGCTCTGGAGGGACAGGGAGATCCTACGAGCAGTACTTC. It encodes CASSSGGTGRSYEQYF.

V and J are TRBV13 and TRBJ1-1; the D is unclear. The CDR3 contains 16 residues. Between the trimmed V and J ends, which lost 5 bases and 0 bases, there was a span of 16 bases. Germline CDR1 is PRHDT and CDR2 is FYEKMQ (reference sequence). The CDR3 DNA is TGTGCCAGCAGCCAACTGTGGGTTTCGATGAACACTGAAGCTTTCTTT. Translated: CASSQLWVSMNTEAFF.

The chain couples TRBV20-1 to TRBJ2-3; the match to TRBD2 covers 11 bases. Germline lookup yields CDR1 DFQATT and CDR2 SNEGSKA (reference sequence). Unmatched junction bases numbered 6, after V lost 6 bases and J lost 4 bases. This CDR3 contains 14 residues. CDR3 sequence: CSARLAGRADTQYF. The CDR3 region has the DNA TGCAGTGCGCGACTAGCGGGGCGAGCAGATACGCAGTATTTT.

This chain connects TRBV7-7 to TRBJ2-3; D is perhaps TRBD2 (5 bases). V lost 4 bases, J lost 4 bases, and 12 bases lay in between. Germline values: CDR1 SSHAT, CDR2 FNYEAQ (reference sequence). This CDR3 is 14 amino acids long. CDR3 nucleotides: TGTGCCAGCAGCTCCCCCGTGGAGGCAGATACGCAGTATTTT. This sequence encodes CASSSPVEADTQYF. Full variable domain (rest looked up from reference TRBV7-7 and TRBJ2-3): GAGVSQSPRYKVTKRGQDVTLRCDPISSHATLYWYQQALGQGPEFLTYFNYEAQPDKSGLPSDRFSAERPEGSISTLTIQRTEQRDSAMYRCASSSPVEADTQYFGPGTRLTVL.

This chain uses TRBV20-1 with TRBJ1-2, with D perhaps TRBD1 (5 bases). CDR1 is DFQATT, CDR2 SNEGSKA, per germline (reference sequence). The CDR3 runs 11 residues. For the CDR3, the DNA is TGCACCCTACTCGGGGCTCGTGGCTACACCTTC. Amino acid sequence: CTLLGARGYTF.

The chain joins TRBV5-1 to TRBJ2-5; 12 bases map to TRBD2. The CDR3 runs 16 residues. V lost 3 bases to trimming and J lost 5 bases; unmatched junction nucleotides: 8. Germline CDR1 and CDR2: SGHRS and YFSETQ. The CDR3 DNA is TGCGCCAGCAGCTCATCTAGCGGGAGGGCCAGTGAGACCCAGTACTTC. Its translation is CASSSSSGRASETQYF. The entire variable domain, with the rest obtained from reference TRBV5-1 and TRBJ2-5, is as follows: KAGVTQTPRYLIKTRGQQVTLSCSPISGHRSVSWYQQTPGQGLQFLFEYFSETQRNKGNFPGRFSGRQFSNSRSEMNVSTLELGDSALYLCASSSSSGRASETQYFGPGTRLLVL.

V gene TRBV20-1 combines with J gene TRBJ2-7; D remains ambiguous. V was shortened by 6 bases and J by 4 bases, with 19 bases between the two germline ends. This CDR3 has 14 residues. Germline CDR1 DFQATT, CDR2 SNEGSKA (reference sequence). CDR3 region: CSARGPTQLYEQYF. The CDR3 DNA is TGCAGTGCCCGCGGACCAACTCAACTTTACGAGCAGTACTTC.

This rearrangement joins TRBV7-6 to TRBJ2-5; 9 bases are a match to TRBD1. This CDR3 spans 14 amino acids. V lost 8 bases and J lost 7; bases outside the gene matches: 11. Per the germline V gene, CDR1 is SGHVS and CDR2 is FNYEAQ. CDR3 loop: CASLDRGSEVTQYF. DNA for the CDR3: TGTGCCAGCCTGGACAGGGGATCGGAAGTGACCCAGTACTTC.

This clonotype was detected only a few times. The CDR3 sequence: CSVLTSGQGEYF. In nucleotides, the CDR3 is TGCAGCGTCTTGACTAGCGGGCAGGGGGAGTATTTT. This rearrangement joins TRBV29-1 to TRBJ2-3; TRBD2 agrees at 10 bases. The germline gives CDR1 SQVTM, CDR2 ANQGSEA. Losses at the gene ends were 6 bases for V and 13 bases for J; bases not matched to a gene: 10. CDR3 length: 12 amino acids.

The chain recombines TRBV29-1 with TRBJ2-7, with D tentatively TRBD2 (6 bases). CDR3 size: 13 residues. From germline, CDR1 is SQVTM and CDR2 ANQGSEA. With 1 base removed from V and 0 bases from J, the gap between germline ends came to 7 bases. CDR3 amino acids: CSVEGDSSYEQYF. For the CDR3, the DNA is TGCAGCGTTGAAGGGGACTCCTCCTACGAGCAGTACTTC.

The rearrangement uses TRBV2 and TRBJ2-7, with a tentative D call TRBD1 (6 bases). In germline, CDR1 is SNHLY, CDR2 FYNNEI. Trimming took off 5 bases at V and 3 bases at J, with 11 bases between the two ends. CDR3 size: 13 residues. The CDR3 bases are TGTGCCAGCAGTAGGTCAGGGGTCTACGAGCAGTACTTC. Encoded protein: CASSRSGVYEQYF.

This rearrangement joins TRBV6-2 or TRBV6-3 to TRBJ2-7; 11 bases fit TRBD2. The trim removed 2 bases at V and 1 base at J, leaving 4 bases unmatched. The CDR3 has 16 amino acids. Germline V lookup: CDR1 MNHEY, CDR2 SVGEGT. CDR3 DNA sequence: TGTGCCAGCAGTTACACTAGCGGGAGTGTGTCCTACGAGCAGTACTTC. Its translation: CASSYTSGSVSYEQYF.

The rearrangement uses TRBV20-1 and TRBJ1-2; 7 bases fit TRBD1. Germline CDR1 and CDR2: DFQATT and SNEGSKA (reference sequence). CDR3 length: 12 amino acids. The junction had 8 bases not matched to a gene; V was cut back by 6 bases and J by 7 bases. CDR3 loop: CSAQDRAFGYTF. Here the CDR3 DNA reads TGCAGTGCCCAAGACAGGGCTTTTGGCTACACCTTC.

This clonotype was counted once. The chain carries TRBV7-3 and TRBJ2-5; TRBD2 might be the D (5 bases). The CDR3 is 13 residues long. Germline CDR1 reads SGHTA; CDR2 reads FQGTGA. V lost 3 bases to trimming and J lost 3 bases, with 8 bases between them. CDR3 sequence: CASSFDYKETQYF. DNA for the CDR3: TGTGCCAGCAGCTTCGACTACAAAGAGACCCAGTACTTC.